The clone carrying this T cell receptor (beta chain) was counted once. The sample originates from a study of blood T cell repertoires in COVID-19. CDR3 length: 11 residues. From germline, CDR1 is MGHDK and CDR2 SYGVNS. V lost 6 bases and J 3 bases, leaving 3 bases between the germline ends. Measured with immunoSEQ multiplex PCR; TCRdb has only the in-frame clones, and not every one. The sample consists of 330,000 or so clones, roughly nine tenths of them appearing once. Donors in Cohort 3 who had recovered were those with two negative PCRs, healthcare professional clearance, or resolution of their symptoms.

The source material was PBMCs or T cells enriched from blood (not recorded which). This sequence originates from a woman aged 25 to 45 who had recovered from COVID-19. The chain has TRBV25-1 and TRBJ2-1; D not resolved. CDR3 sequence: CASSNYNEQFF. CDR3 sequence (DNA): TGTGCCAGCAGCAACTACAATGAGCAGTTCTTC.